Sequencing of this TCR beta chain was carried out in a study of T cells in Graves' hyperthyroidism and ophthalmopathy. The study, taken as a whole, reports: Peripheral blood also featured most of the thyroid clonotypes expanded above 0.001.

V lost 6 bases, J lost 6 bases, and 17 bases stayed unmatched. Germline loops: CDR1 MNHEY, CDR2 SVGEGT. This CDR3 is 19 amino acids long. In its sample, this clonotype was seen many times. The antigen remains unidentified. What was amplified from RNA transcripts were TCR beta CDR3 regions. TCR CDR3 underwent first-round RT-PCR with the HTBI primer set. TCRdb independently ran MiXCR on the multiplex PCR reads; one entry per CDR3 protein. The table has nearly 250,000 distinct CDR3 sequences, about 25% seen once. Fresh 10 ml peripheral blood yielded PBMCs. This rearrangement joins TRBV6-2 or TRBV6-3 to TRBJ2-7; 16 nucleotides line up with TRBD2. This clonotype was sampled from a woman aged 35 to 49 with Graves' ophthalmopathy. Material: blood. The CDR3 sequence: CASSPTSGLAGGSRGEQYF. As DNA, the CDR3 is TGTGCCAGCAGCCCAACCTCGGGACTAGCGGGAGGGAGTAGGGGCGAGCAGTACTTC.